The T cell receptor beta chain under discussion was sequenced for a study of cytomegalovirus exposure and HLA in healthy donors. The PCR used 60 Vbeta and 13 Jbeta primers. Assay: immunoSEQ multiplex PCR; the TCRdb copy retains only in-frame clones and omits some. The sample lists 120,000 or so clones; 80% were seen once. Overall study findings and caveats: Later examination showed HLA-associated TCR beta chains had greater clonal expansion than equally common others. An analysis done earlier found most TCR beta V segments productive about 87% or about 30% of the time.

This cohort consisted of healthy bone marrow donors. Only a few counts were recorded for this clone. Its antigen is not identified. The TCR comes from a man aged 30-40 years in good health and CMV-seropositive. Specimen: PBMCs.

Here the CDR3 reads CASSQRTRGTEAFF. The DNA for the CDR3 is TGTGCCAGCAGCCAACGGACCAGGGGTACTGAAGCTTTCTTT. This chain joins TRBV16 and TRBJ1-1; tentative D call: TRBD1 (6 bases). Germline CDR1 and CDR2: KGHSY and FQNENV. V was shortened by 2 bases and J by 5 bases, with 12 bases between the two germline ends. The CDR3 totals 14 residues. The full variable domain, completed using reference TRBV16 and TRBJ1-1, is GEEVAQTPKHLVRGEGQKAKLYCAPIKGHSYVFWYQQVLKNEFKFLISFQNENVFDETGMPKERFSAKCLPNSPCSLEIQATKLEDSAVYFCASSQRTRGTEAFFGQGTRLTVV.